Listed below are T cell receptor beta chains from one sample, sequenced in a study of shared clonotypes between healthy human individuals. Using immunoSEQ multiplex PCR, the repertoire was profiled, and TCRdb retains in-frame clones only, with some absent. The table has about 2 million clones, about 95% seen once; the top ten hold roughly 1%. Sequences were obtained from naive CD8+ T cells sorted from blood. The receptor source for this set is a young man in good health. CDR3s include the opening cysteine and the closing phenylalanine or tryptophan. Each record gives: J gene, clone size, D gene, V gene, CDR3 DNA, CDR3 protein. D genes are given only for firm matches. Clone size, where shown, is once, few, many, or a class for clones that have expanded.

TRBJ2-7 . . TRBV6-1 TGTGCCAGCAGTCCTCCCCGTGGGGGGCATCGATACTTC CASSPPRGGHRYF
TRBJ1-5 . TRBD1 TRBV19 TGTGCCAGTAGTTCCCCCCCCGACAGGGGCCGGTCATCGGCCCAGCATTTT CASSSPPDRGRSSAQHF
TRBJ2-7 once TRBD1 TRBV6-1 TGTGCCAGCAGAGTTGGACAGGGGATCTACGAGCAGTACTTC CASRVGQGIYEQYF
TRBJ2-2 . . TRBV9 TGTGCCAGCAGCGTAAGGGCAGGCCTGTTCGCGAACACCGGGGAGCTGTTTTTT CASSVRAGLFANTGELFF
TRBJ2-2 . TRBD2 TRBV7-9 TGTGCCAGCAGCTCCGGACTAGGGTCGAACACCGGGGAGCTGTTTTTT CASSSGLGSNTGELFF
TRBJ2-1 . . TRBV9 TGTGCCAGCAGCGTAGCGGAGGGAAACTACAATGAGCAGTTCTTC CASSVAEGNYNEQFF
TRBJ2-5 . TRBD1 TRBV7-2 TGTGCCAGCAGCCCCACCCGGGACAGGGGCTTATCGGGCCAAGAGACCCAGTACTTC CASSPTRDRGLSGQETQYF
TRBJ2-3 . TRBD2 TRBV4-1 TGCGCCAGCAGCCAAGATGAAAGCGGGGAGGGAGATACGCAGTATTTT CASSQDESGEGDTQYF
TRBJ2-5 . . TRBV13 TGTGCCAGCAGCCACTCCGCTAGAGAGACCCAGTACTTC CASSHSARETQYF
TRBJ2-5 . . TRBV5-1 TGCGCCAGCAGCTTGATAAAAGAGACCCAGTACTTC CASSLIKETQYF
TRBJ2-7 . TRBD2 TRBV14 TGTGCCAGCAGCCAATTTGGACTAGCGGGGGGGCCAGGGTCCTACGAGCAGTACTTC CASSQFGLAGGPGSYEQYF
TRBJ1-1 . . TRBV5-6 TGTGCCAGCAGCTTGATTCAGACTGAAGCTTTCTTT CASSLIQTEAFF
TRBJ1-5 once . TRBV5-3 TGTGCCAGAAGCTTGTGGGGCCATAGCAATCAGCCCCAGCATTTT CARSLWGHSNQPQHF
TRBJ2-7 . . TRBV27 TGTGCCAGCAGTCCGGGGGCGGGCCCCACGCGGGAGCAGTACTTC CASSPGAGPTREQYF
TRBJ2-3 . . TRBV4-1 TGCGCCAGCAGCCAAGACGTGGGGGTCGGTACAGATACGCAGTATTTT CASSQDVGVGTDTQYF
TRBJ2-3 . TRBD2 TRBV4-1 TGCGCCAGCAGCCAAGAAAGGGCGGGGGGTCGAGATACGCAGTATTTT CASSQERAGGRDTQYF
TRBJ2-1 . . TRBV27 TGTGCCAGCAGTTTATCCGGAGATGGGGGTGAGCAGTTCTTC CASSLSGDGGEQFF
TRBJ2-1 . TRBD2 TRBV29-1 TGCAGCGACACTAGCGGGGGGGCCTACAATGAGCAGTTCTTC CSDTSGGAYNEQFF